Below, one T cell receptor (beta chain) is given with its context. How the authors handled the data: The authors estimated nucleated cell counts from reference gene primer amplification. The method was immunoSEQ multiplex PCR; TCRdb's version includes in-frame clones alone and lacks a portion of them. V and J calls and clone size follow that table, whereas D and trimming were derived from the DNA. The sample holds roughly 120,000 clones; over 85% are singletons and the top ten take 4.6%. This sample was taken from a study of blood T cell repertoires in COVID-19. Overall study context: In each case, the material was cDNA or gDNA derived from T cells, B-cell-depleted T cells, or PBMCs.

Seattle patients were enrolled during active infection and followed longitudinally. V shed 4 bases, J shed 6 bases, and the junction held 12 bases outside the gene matches. The CDR3 consists of 17 residues. The germline V gene encodes CDR1 SGDLS and CDR2 YYNGEE. V and J are TRBV9 and TRBJ1-6; the match to TRBD1 covers 8 bases. This TCR was sampled from a man in his sixties with COVID-19, enrolled during active disease. Sequenced sample: peripheral blood. DNA for the CDR3: TGTGCCAGCAGCCAAGGCGGGACAGGTCCATTTAATTCACCCCTCCACTTT. Translated, it gives CASSQGGTGPFNSPLHF.